A selection of T cell receptor beta chains follows, all from one sample in a study of blood T cell repertoires in COVID-19. The repertoire was sequenced with immunoSEQ multiplex PCR; TCRdb's copy has only in-frame clones and lacks some. The sample shows about 250,000 clones, 80% to 90% of them seen only once. Sequencing was carried out using peripheral blood. Receptor source: a man at least 80 years old with acute or convalescent COVID-19. The CDR3 runs from the conserved cysteine through the conserved F or W. D genes are given only for firm matches. For some rows the clone size is stated as once, few or many, or as a class when expanded; others skip it.

d_call j_call clone_size v_call cdr3_aa cdr3_nt
TRBD1 TRBJ1-5 . TRBV7-2 CASSSGTGHQPQHF TGTGCCAGCAGCTCCGGGACAGGCCATCAGCCCCAGCATTTT
. TRBJ2-3 . TRBV2 CASSENGGAEYTQYF TGTGCCAGCAGTGAAAATGGGGGGGCCGAATATACGCAGTATTTT
TRBD1 TRBJ2-5 . TRBV15 CATSGRDRGLQETQYF TGTGCCACCAGCGGCCGGGACAGGGGGCTCCAAGAGACCCAGTACTTC
. TRBJ1-1 . TRBV7-2 CASSLVNPWRGWRGGEAFF TGTGCCAGCAGCTTAGTAAACCCTTGGCGAGGGTGGCGTGGAGGTGAAGCTTTCTTT
TRBD2 TRBJ2-1 . TRBV9 CASSVGPGLAGVEQFF TGTGCCAGCAGCGTAGGGCCGGGACTAGCGGGAGTAGAGCAGTTCTTC
TRBD2 TRBJ2-2 few TRBV2 CASSERGRARDTGELFF TGTGCCAGCAGTGAACGCGGGAGGGCCAGGGACACCGGGGAGCTGTTTTTT
. TRBJ2-5 . TRBV6-2/TRBV6-3 CASSKEYQETQYF TGTGCCAGCAGTAAGGAGTACCAAGAGACCCAGTACTTC
. TRBJ1-6 . TRBV6-1 CASSEALYPSSYNSPLHF TGTGCCAGCAGTGAAGCGCTTTATCCGAGCTCCTATAATTCACCCCTCCACTTT
. TRBJ1-4 once TRBV5-1 CASSLGPGGGGNEKLFF TGCGCCAGCAGCTTGGGGCCCGGAGGGGGAGGGAATGAAAAACTGTTTTTT
. TRBJ2-7 . TRBV6-2/TRBV6-3 CASSYRQGTNYEQYF TGTGCCAGCAGTTACCGGCAGGGGACTAACTACGAGCAGTACTTC
TRBD2 TRBJ2-1 . TRBV14 CASSQVRGGPIEQFF TGTGCCAGCAGCCAGGTGCGGGGGGGCCCGATTGAGCAGTTCTTC
. TRBJ2-7 . TRBV15 CATRQDYTYEQYF TGTGCCACCAGACAGGACTATACCTACGAGCAGTACTTC
. TRBJ2-3 . TRBV7-7 CASSGGLTDTQYF TGTGCTAGCAGCGGTGGACTGACAGATACGCAGTATTTT
TRBD2 TRBJ2-3 . TRBV19 CASSIRRTSFTDTQYF TGTGCCAGTAGTATAAGACGGACTAGCTTTACAGATACGCAGTATTTT
. TRBJ2-1 . TRBV5-1 CASSLGGSGYNEQFF TGCGCCAGCAGCTTAGGCGGCTCGGGATACAATGAGCAGTTCTTC
. TRBJ1-1 few TRBV29-1 CSVELNPGAFF TGCAGCGTTGAACTAAACCCGGGGGCTTTCTTT
. TRBJ2-7 . TRBV6-5 CASSYSGTSYEQYF TGTGCCAGCAGTTACTCGGGCACCTCCTACGAGCAGTACTTC
TRBD1 TRBJ2-3 . TRBV5-5 CASNVQGARADTQYF TGTGCCAGCAACGTTCAGGGGGCGCGTGCAGATACGCAGTATTTT
TRBD1 TRBJ2-2 . TRBV5-1 CASSISGTGTTGELFF TGCGCCAGCAGCATTTCCGGGACAGGCACGACCGGGGAGCTGTTTTTT
TRBD1 TRBJ2-1 . TRBV25-1 CASSELGGDHNEQFF TGTGCCAGCAGTGAACTAGGGGGCGACCACAATGAGCAGTTCTTC
TRBD1 TRBJ1-3 . TRBV3-1/TRBV3-2 CASSQVSGGSGNTIYF TGTGCCAGCAGCCAAGTTTCAGGGGGCTCTGGAAACACCATATATTTT
TRBD1 TRBJ1-4 . TRBV6-5 CASSPRGQDEKLFF TGTGCCAGCAGCCCCAGGGGGCAGGATGAAAAACTGTTTTTT
TRBD1 TRBJ2-7 . TRBV5-1 CASSLDYRGRYEQYF TGCGCCAGCAGCTTGGATTACAGGGGGAGGTACGAGCAGTACTTC
TRBD1 TRBJ2-7 . TRBV5-1 CASSWVMGQRSEQYF TGCGCCAGCAGCTGGGTTATGGGACAGAGAAGTGAGCAGTACTTC
. TRBJ2-1 . TRBV15 CATSRDLLAATVQFF TGTGCCACCAGCAGAGATCTACTAGCTGCCACGGTGCAGTTCTTC
. TRBJ1-6 . TRBV2 CASSGGGYNSPLHF TGTGCCAGCAGTGGCGGGGGGTATAATTCACCCCTCCACTTT
TRBD2 TRBJ2-1 . TRBV19 CASSTLTSGQVGYNEQFF TGTGCCAGTAGTACCCTGACTAGCGGACAAGTAGGGTACAATGAGCAGTTCTTC
. TRBJ2-1 . TRBV7-9 CASSESGLYNEQFF TGTGCCAGCAGCGAATCGGGACTTTACAATGAGCAGTTCTTC
. TRBJ1-5 . TRBV21-1 CASSPYRRVTLCSNQPQHF TGTGCCAGCAGCCCCTACCGGAGGGTCACACTGTGTAGCAATCAGCCCCAGCATTTT
TRBD1 TRBJ2-7 . TRBV5-5 CASSLQGQGYEQYF TGTGCCAGCAGCTTACAGGGACAGGGGTACGAGCAGTACTTC
TRBD1 TRBJ2-7 . TRBV7-2 CASSLQGQGLDEQYF TGTGCCAGCAGCTTACAAGGACAGGGGCTCGACGAGCAGTACTTC
. TRBJ1-4 . TRBV2 CASMDSYNEKLFF TGTGCCAGCATGGACAGCTATAATGAAAAACTGTTTTTT
TRBD2 TRBJ2-1 . TRBV28 CASNRGLADNEQFF TGTGCCAGCAACCGGGGACTAGCGGACAATGAGCAGTTCTTC